A single sample gave rise to the 23 T cell receptor beta chains below, sequenced in a study of Ad26.COV2.S vaccination and SARS-CoV-2 variants. Profiled with immunoSEQ multiplex PCR; TCRdb holds only in-frame clones, not every one. The profile shows more than 300,000 clones, 86% of them singletons. Treatment defined: about 20 received Ad26.COV2.S at low or high dose, single or two shots; about five received placebo; per-sample allocation not given. It was on day 63 after the first vaccine or placebo injection that samples were taken. The source was peripheral blood, collected in a trial of Ad26.COV2.S vaccine versus placebo. The receptor set was obtained from a person aged 18-65 years who received the Ad26.COV2.S COVID-19 vaccine or a placebo.

This chain joins TRBV6-4 and TRBJ1-5, with D maybe TRBD1 (6 bases). Trimming took off 6 bases at V and 7 bases at J, with 19 bases between the two ends. This CDR3 contains 15 residues. In germline, CDR1 is MRHNA, CDR2 SNTAGT. CDR3 DNA sequence: TGTGCCAGCAGAACAACAGGGATTAGGAGGCAGCCCCAGCATTTT. Amino acids: CASRTTGIRRQPQHF.

The V call is TRBV19, the J call TRBJ2-7; D is perhaps TRBD1 (5 bases). Per the germline V gene, CDR1 is LNHDA and CDR2 is SQIVND (reference sequence). The V end was cut by 5 bases, the J end by 0 bases, with 11 bases between. The CDR3 loop spans 14 amino acids. The chain's CDR3 is CASSFQTGSYEQYF. The CDR3 nucleotides read TGTGCCAGTAGTTTTCAAACAGGCTCCTACGAGCAGTACTTC. The complete variable domain, with remaining parts taken from reference TRBV19 and TRBJ2-7, reads DGGITQSPKYLFRKEGQNVTLSCEQNLNHDAMYWYRQDPGQGLRLIYYSQIVNDFQKGDIAEGYSVSREKKESFPLTVTSAQKNPTAFYLCASSFQTGSYEQYFGPGTRLTVT.

This clone was picked up a small number of times. V and J are TRBV5-1 and TRBJ1-2; D unclear. The CDR3 runs 13 residues. The germline CDR1 and CDR2 sequences are SGHRS and YFSETQ. Trimming shortened V by 5 bases and J by 0 bases, and 8 bases separated the two germline ends. The CDR3 is CASSRDTNYGYTF. CDR3 coding DNA: TGCGCCAGCAGTAGAGATACTAACTATGGCTACACCTTC.

This chain links TRBV4-3 with TRBJ2-3; TRBD2 might be the D (6 bases). The CDR3 consists of 16 residues. Germline V gives CDR1 LGHNA, CDR2 YSLEER. The V gene lost 0 bases and the J gene lost 3 bases, with 13 bases spanning the gap. This CDR3 is CASSQDVSRGTDTQYF. The CDR3 coding sequence is TGCGCCAGCAGCCAAGATGTCAGCCGGGGGACAGATACGCAGTATTTT.

This clone was counted a single time. The rearrangement links TRBV7-3 to TRBJ1-1, with D hard to call. CDR3 length: 13 amino acids. V was shortened by 4 bases and J by 3 bases, with 9 bases between the two germline ends. The germline CDR1 and CDR2 sequences are SGHTA and FQGTGA. CDR3 protein: CASSSSADTEAFF. For the CDR3, the DNA is TGTGCCAGCAGCTCATCCGCCGACACTGAAGCTTTCTTT.

V and J are TRBV5-1 and TRBJ2-3; a possible D gene is TRBD2 (5 bases). V was clipped by 4 bases and J by 2 bases, with 11 bases between them. From germline, CDR1 is SGHRS and CDR2 YFSETQ. This CDR3 is 14 amino acids long. The CDR3 protein is CASSQSGNTDTQYF. The CDR3 bases are TGCGCCAGCAGCCAATCGGGGAACACAGATACGCAGTATTTT.

This clone has a handful of counts. This chain links TRBV2 with TRBJ2-7, with D possibly being TRBD1 (7 bases). The CDR3 loop spans 12 amino acids. V lost 5 bases to trimming and J lost 6 bases, with 11 bases between them. Germline V gives CDR1 SNHLY, CDR2 FYNNEI. The CDR3 sequence: CASSRQGGEQYF. CDR3 DNA sequence: TGTGCCAGCAGTCGACAGGGAGGCGAGCAGTACTTC.

The chain has TRBV7-8 and TRBJ2-7; D remains ambiguous. The CDR3 has 12 residues. V was cut by 5 bases and J by 7 bases, with 12 bases left in between. Germline V lookup: CDR1 SGHVS, CDR2 FQNEAQ. The CDR3 coding sequence is TGTGCCAGCAGCCTCACCTCACGAGAGCAGTACTTC. Protein product: CASSLTSREQYF. Looking up the rest from reference TRBV7-8 and TRBJ2-7 gives the full variable domain: GAGVSQSPRYKVAKRGQDVALRCDPISGHVSLFWYQQALGQGPEFLTYFQNEAQLDKSGLPSDRFFAERPEGSVSTLKIQRTQQEDSAVYLCASSLTSREQYFGPGTRLTVT.

This chain joins TRBV28 and TRBJ1-2; D remains unclear. CDR3 length: 14 residues. The V and J ends lost 5 bases and 2 bases respectively, with 12 bases between them. CDR1 and CDR2 (germline): MDHEN, SYDVKM. CDR3 in amino acids: CASSPRAENYGYTF. In DNA, the CDR3 is TGTGCCAGCAGTCCCCGGGCTGAGAACTATGGCTACACCTTC.

This chain connects TRBV5-6 to TRBJ1-2; D may be TRBD1 (5 bases). The CDR3 extends over 14 amino acids. Trimming removed 6 bases from V and 8 bases from J, with 20 bases in between. Germline loops: CDR1 SGHDT, CDR2 YYEEEE. The CDR3 nucleotides are TGTGCCAGCAACGTTCGGACATCTCTTAGGGGCTACACCTTC. Translation: CASNVRTSLRGYTF.

The chain employs TRBV9 and TRBJ2-3; 7 bases fit TRBD2. J lost 0 bases, V lost 4 bases, and 5 bases had no gene match. This CDR3 spans 15 amino acids. From germline, CDR1 is SGDLS and CDR2 YYNGEE. The CDR3 spells CASSSQRGSTDTQYF. CDR3 in DNA: TGTGCCAGCAGCTCCCAGCGGGGTAGCACAGATACGCAGTATTTT.

The V gene is TRBV6-2 or TRBV6-3, the J gene TRBJ2-2; TRBD2 aligns across 15 bases. The V gene end was trimmed by 6 bases and the J gene end by 3 bases; junction bases not matched to a gene: 11. Germline CDR1 reads MNHEY; CDR2 reads SVGEGT. There are 19 residues in the CDR3. CDR3 residues: CASSDGTSGGRADTGELFF. The CDR3 coding sequence is TGTGCCAGCAGCGACGGGACTAGCGGGGGGCGTGCGGACACCGGGGAGCTGTTTTTT.

The sample holds one count of this clone. V and J are TRBV3-1 (or the pseudogene TRBV3-2) and TRBJ1-2; D ambiguous. The CDR3 has 13 residues. Deletions cut 2 bases from V and 1 base from J, with 5 bases between. The germline CDR1 and CDR2 sequences are LGHDT and YNNKEL (reference sequence). Here the CDR3 reads CASSQTSNYGYTF. The CDR3, as DNA: TGTGCCAGCAGCCAAACAAGTAACTATGGCTACACCTTC.

V and J are TRBV2 and TRBJ1-5; 9 nucleotides agree with TRBD1. CDR1 is SNHLY and CDR2 is FYNNEI in the germline V gene. V shed 5 bases, J shed 1 base, and the junction held 12 bases outside the gene matches. This CDR3 has 18 residues. The DNA of the CDR3 is TGTGCCAGCAGTAAAGGGGTTGCTGGGACAGGGAGCAATCAGCCCCAGCATTTT. Translation gives CASSKGVAGTGSNQPQHF.

V and J are TRBV5-6 and TRBJ2-2; no clear D. V lost 5 bases, J lost 2 bases, and 19 bases lay in between. This CDR3 is built from 17 residues. CDR1 and CDR2 from the germline V gene are SGHDT and YYEEEE. The CDR3 sequence: CASRWSGRPLNTGELFF. For the CDR3, the DNA is TGTGCCAGCAGGTGGAGTGGGCGGCCCCTAAACACCGGGGAGCTGTTTTTT.

The rearrangement uses TRBV12-5 and TRBJ1-1; D remains unclear. Germline V lookup: CDR1 LGHNT, CDR2 FRNRAP. Trimming left V 3 bases short and J 3 bases short, with 8 bases between. The CDR3 contains 13 residues. CDR3 coding DNA: TGTGCTAGTGGTTTTGACATTTACACTGAAGCTTTCTTT. The encoded protein is CASGFDIYTEAFF. The whole variable domain, filled in from reference TRBV12-5 and TRBJ1-1, reads DARVTQTPRHKVTEMGQEVTMRCQPILGHNTVFWYRQTMMQGLELLAYFRNRAPLDDSGMPKDRFSAEMPDATLATLKIQPSEPRDSAVYFCASGFDIYTEAFFGQGTRLTVV.

J is TRBJ2-1 and V is TRBV7-2, with D unresolved. In germline, CDR1 is SGHTA, CDR2 FQGNSA. CDR3 length equals 16 residues. V was shortened by 4 bases and J by 0 bases, with 13 bases between the two germline ends. CDR3 DNA sequence: TGTGCCAGCAGCTCCCCTTTCGGTAGCTCCTACAATGAGCAGTTCTTC. Translated, it gives CASSSPFGSSYNEQFF.

The chain has TRBV19 and TRBJ1-6, with 12 bases fitting TRBD1. The CDR3 length is 14 residues. Per germline, CDR1 LNHDA and CDR2 SQIVND (reference sequence). The V segment lost 5 bases and the J segment 10 bases; nucleotides outside the gene matches: 3. The CDR3 DNA follows: TGTGCCAGTAGTCTCGGGACAGGGGGCTCACCCCTCCACTTT. This codes for CASSLGTGGSPLHF.

The chain uses TRBV29-1 and TRBJ2-1; 10 positions match TRBD2. With 0 bases clipped from V and 2 bases from J, the junction kept 4 bases outside the gene matches. The CDR3 extends over 16 amino acids. Looked up from germline, CDR1 is SQVTM and CDR2 is ANQGSEA. CDR3 DNA: TGCAGCGTTGAAGAGGGACTAGCGAGAACCTACAATGAGCAGTTCTTC. The encoded protein is CSVEEGLARTYNEQFF.

This sequence joins TRBV28 and TRBJ1-2; possible D gene TRBD1, 5 bases. This CDR3 has 15 residues. V dropped 5 bases and J dropped 2 bases, with 15 bases sitting between them. Per germline, CDR1 MDHEN and CDR2 SYDVKM. CDR3 residues: CASSPRGSLNYGYTF. The CDR3 nucleotides are TGTGCCAGCAGTCCCCGGGGCAGCCTAAACTATGGCTACACCTTC.

The CDR3 DNA reads TGCAGCGTAGACGGGACTAGCGGATCCTACGAGCAGTACTTC. Its protein is CSVDGTSGSYEQYF. The rearrangement uses TRBV29-1 and TRBJ2-7; 11 nucleotides align to TRBD2. Germline V lookup: CDR1 SQVTM, CDR2 ANQGSEA. Unmatched junction bases numbered 5, after V lost 6 bases and J lost 1 base. The CDR3 runs 14 residues.

The V call is TRBV19, the J call TRBJ1-1, with D perhaps TRBD1 (6 bases). Germline V gene lookup returns CDR1 LNHDA and CDR2 SQIVND (reference sequence). The V end was cut by 5 bases, the J end by 4 bases, with 20 bases between. CDR3 size: 16 residues. In DNA, the CDR3 is TGTGCCAGTAGTCCCAGGGGCCCCTCCCCCCTCACTGAAGCTTTCTTT. Translation: CASSPRGPSPLTEAFF.

The rearrangement links TRBV18 to TRBJ2-2; TRBD1 aligns across 8 bases. V was clipped by 3 bases and J by 3 bases; unmatched bases: 3. CDR3 length: 15 residues. From germline, CDR1 is KGHSH and CDR2 LQKENI. The chain's CDR3 is CASSPRGPYTGELFF. As DNA, the CDR3 is TGTGCCAGCTCACCCAGGGGGCCTTACACCGGGGAGCTGTTTTTT.